This TCR beta chain was identified in a study of regulatory T cells in long-lasting Graves disease. As for the study in general: The term persistent Graves' disease signified upward of 5 years on antithyroid drugs with positive TSH receptor antibodies. Findings and limits, study-wide: Investigators studied peripheral blood only, not thyroid tissue.

Investigators prepared the TCR beta libraries by applying iRepertoire HTBI primers and Arm-PCR of CDR3 regions. MiXCR, run by TCRdb on the multiplex PCR reads, gives a single entry per CDR3 protein. This table holds about 460,000 distinct CDR3 sequences, roughly 23% found once. Described time point: persistent/refractory GD, antithyroid drugs over 5 years with positive TRAb. There was RNA extracted from PBMCs, and the TCR library was made from it. American Thyroid Association guidelines defined Graves' disease diagnosis. In regard to this clonotype: Its antigen is not known.

The CDR3 is 15 residues long. J lost 6 bases, V lost 5 bases, and 9 bases had no gene match. The germline CDR1 and CDR2 sequences are MNHEY and SMNVEV (reference sequence). This receptor was identified in a female donor with Graves disease. The input for sequencing was peripheral blood mononuclear cells (PBMCs), taken when the disease was refractory, from a patient treated with antithyroid drugs. This chain joins TRBV27 and TRBJ1-5, with 8 bases identical to TRBD1. CDR3 sequence (DNA): TGTGCCAGCAGTCTATTCGGACAGGGCCGTCAGCCCCAGCATTTT. Its protein product is CASSLFGQGRQPQHF.